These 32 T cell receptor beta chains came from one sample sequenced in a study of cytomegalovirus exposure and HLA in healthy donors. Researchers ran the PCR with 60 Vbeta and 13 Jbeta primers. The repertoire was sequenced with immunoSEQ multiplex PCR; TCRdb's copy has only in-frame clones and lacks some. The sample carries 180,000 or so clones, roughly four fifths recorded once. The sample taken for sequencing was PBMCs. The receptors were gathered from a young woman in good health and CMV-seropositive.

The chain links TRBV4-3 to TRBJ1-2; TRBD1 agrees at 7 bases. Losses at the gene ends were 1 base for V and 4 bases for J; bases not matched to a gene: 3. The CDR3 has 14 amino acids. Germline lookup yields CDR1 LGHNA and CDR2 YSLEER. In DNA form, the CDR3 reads TGCGCCAGCAGCCAAGGGACAGGAGCCTATGGCTACACCTTC. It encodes CASSQGTGAYGYTF.

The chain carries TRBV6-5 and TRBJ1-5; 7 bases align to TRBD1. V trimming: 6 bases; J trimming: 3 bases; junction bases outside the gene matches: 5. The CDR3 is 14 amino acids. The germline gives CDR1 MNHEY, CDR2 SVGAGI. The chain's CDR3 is CASSDRDLNQPQHF. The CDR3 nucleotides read TGTGCCAGCAGCGACAGGGACCTCAATCAGCCCCAGCATTTT.

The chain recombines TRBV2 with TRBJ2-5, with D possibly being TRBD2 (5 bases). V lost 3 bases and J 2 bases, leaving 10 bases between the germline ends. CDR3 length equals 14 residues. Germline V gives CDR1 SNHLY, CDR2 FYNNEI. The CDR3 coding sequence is TGTGCCAGCAGTGAGGGAAGGACTCAAGAGACCCAGTACTTC. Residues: CASSEGRTQETQYF.

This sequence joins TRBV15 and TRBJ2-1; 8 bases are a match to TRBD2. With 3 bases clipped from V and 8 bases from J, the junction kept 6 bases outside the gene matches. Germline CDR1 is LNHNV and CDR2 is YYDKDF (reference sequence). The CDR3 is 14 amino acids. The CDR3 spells CATSRRGAGDEQFF. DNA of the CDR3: TGTGCCACCAGCAGGCGGGGGGCCGGGGATGAGCAGTTCTTC.

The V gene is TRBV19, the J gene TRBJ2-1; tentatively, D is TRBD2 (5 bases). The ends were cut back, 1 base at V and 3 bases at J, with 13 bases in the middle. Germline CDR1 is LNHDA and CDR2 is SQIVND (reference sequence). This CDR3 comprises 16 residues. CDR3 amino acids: CASSIVPSGVYNEQFF. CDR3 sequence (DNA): TGTGCCAGTAGTATAGTTCCCAGCGGAGTCTACAATGAGCAGTTCTTC.

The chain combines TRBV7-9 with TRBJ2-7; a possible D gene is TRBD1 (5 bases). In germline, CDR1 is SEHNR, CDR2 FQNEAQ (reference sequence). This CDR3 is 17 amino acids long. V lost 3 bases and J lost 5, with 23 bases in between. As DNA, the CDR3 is TGTGCCAGCAGCTTGGAAGTTGGGCCAGGGTATTTCAACGAGCAGTACTTC. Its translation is CASSLEVGPGYFNEQYF.

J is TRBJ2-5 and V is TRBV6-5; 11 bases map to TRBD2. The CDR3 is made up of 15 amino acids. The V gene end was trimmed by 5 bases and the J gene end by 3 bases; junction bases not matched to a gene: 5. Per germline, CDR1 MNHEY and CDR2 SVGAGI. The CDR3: CASSRSGGAEETQYF. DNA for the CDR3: TGTGCCAGCAGTCGTAGCGGGGGGGCTGAAGAGACCCAGTACTTC.

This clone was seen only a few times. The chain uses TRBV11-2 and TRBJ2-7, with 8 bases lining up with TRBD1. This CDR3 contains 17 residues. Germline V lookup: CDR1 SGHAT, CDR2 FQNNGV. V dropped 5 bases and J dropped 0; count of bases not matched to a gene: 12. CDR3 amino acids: CASSINKAQGASYEQYF. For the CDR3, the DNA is TGTGCCAGCAGCATCAATAAGGCGCAGGGGGCCTCCTACGAGCAGTACTTC.

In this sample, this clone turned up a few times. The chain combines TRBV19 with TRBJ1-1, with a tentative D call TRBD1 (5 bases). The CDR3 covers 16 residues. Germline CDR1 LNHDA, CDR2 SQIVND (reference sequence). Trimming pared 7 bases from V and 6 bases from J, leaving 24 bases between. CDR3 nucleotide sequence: TGTGCCAGTAATACCCTCTTCGGGGGGTCGGGCGCTGAAGCTTTCTTT. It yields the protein CASNTLFGGSGAEAFF.

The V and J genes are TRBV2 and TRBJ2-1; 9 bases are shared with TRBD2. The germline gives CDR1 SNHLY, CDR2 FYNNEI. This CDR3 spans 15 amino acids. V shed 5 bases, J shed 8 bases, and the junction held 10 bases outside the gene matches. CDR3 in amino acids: CASSSTGTSLDEQFF. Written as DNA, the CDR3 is TGTGCCAGCAGTTCAACCGGGACTAGCCTGGATGAGCAGTTCTTC.

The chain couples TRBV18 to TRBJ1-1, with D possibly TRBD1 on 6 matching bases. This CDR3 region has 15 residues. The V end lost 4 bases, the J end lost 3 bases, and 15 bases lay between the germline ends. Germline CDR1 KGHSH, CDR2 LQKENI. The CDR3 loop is CASSQVTGLDTEAFF. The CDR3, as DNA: TGTGCCAGCTCACAAGTAACAGGGCTGGACACTGAAGCTTTCTTT.

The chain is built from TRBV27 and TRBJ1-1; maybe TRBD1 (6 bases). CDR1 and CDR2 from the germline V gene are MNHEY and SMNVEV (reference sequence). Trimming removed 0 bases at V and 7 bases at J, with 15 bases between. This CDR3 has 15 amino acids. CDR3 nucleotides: TGTGCCAGCAGTTTATCGGGACACCCCCGGGGTGAAGCTTTCTTT. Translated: CASSLSGHPRGEAFF.

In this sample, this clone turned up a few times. In DNA, the CDR3 is TGCGCCAGCAGCCAAGGGCAGGTTTTTAATCAGCCCCAGCATTTT. This sequence encodes CASSQGQVFNQPQHF. The chain couples TRBV4-1 to TRBJ1-5; D call uncertain. CDR1 is MGHRA, CDR2 YSYEKL, per germline. Between the trimmed V and J ends, which lost 1 base and 4 bases, there was a span of 11 bases. The CDR3 length is 15 residues.

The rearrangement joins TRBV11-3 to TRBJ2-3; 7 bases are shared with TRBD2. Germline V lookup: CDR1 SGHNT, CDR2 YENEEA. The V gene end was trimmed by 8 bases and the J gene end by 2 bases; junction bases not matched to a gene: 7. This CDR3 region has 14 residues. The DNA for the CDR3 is TGTGCCAGCGCCAAGAGCGGGAACACAGATACGCAGTATTTT. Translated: CASAKSGNTDTQYF. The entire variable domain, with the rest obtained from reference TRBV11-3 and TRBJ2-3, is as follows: EAGVVQSPRYKIIEKKQPVAFWCNPISGHNTLYWYLQNLGQGPELLIRYENEEAVDDSQLPKDRFSAERLKGVDSTLKIQPAELGDSAVYLCASAKSGNTDTQYFGPGTRLTVL.

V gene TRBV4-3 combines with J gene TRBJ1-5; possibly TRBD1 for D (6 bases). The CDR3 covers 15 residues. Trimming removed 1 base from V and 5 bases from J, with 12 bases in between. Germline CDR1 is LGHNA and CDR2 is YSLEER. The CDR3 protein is CASSQGWSGDQPQHF. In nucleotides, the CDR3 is TGCGCCAGCAGCCAAGGATGGTCAGGGGATCAGCCCCAGCATTTT.

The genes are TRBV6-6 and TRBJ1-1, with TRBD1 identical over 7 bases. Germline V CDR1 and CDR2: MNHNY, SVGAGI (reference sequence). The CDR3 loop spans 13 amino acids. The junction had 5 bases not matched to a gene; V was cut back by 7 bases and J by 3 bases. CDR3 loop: CASTQGVDTEAFF. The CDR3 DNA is TGTGCCAGCACTCAGGGGGTGGACACTGAAGCTTTCTTT.

CDR3 sequence reads: CASSLGADITGELFF. CDR3 sequence (DNA): TGTGCCAGCAGCTTGGGGGCAGATATCACCGGGGAGCTGTTTTTT. The chain links TRBV5-6 to TRBJ2-2; D remains ambiguous. Per germline, CDR1 SGHDT and CDR2 YYEEEE. Trimming stripped 0 bases from V and 4 bases from J, with 10 bases between. The CDR3 extends over 15 amino acids.

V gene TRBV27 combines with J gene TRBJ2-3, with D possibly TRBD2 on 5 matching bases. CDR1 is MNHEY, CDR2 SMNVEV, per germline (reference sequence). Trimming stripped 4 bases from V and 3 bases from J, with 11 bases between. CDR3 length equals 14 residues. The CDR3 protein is CASSWLRGTDTQYF. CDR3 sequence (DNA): TGTGCCAGCAGTTGGCTACGAGGGACAGATACGCAGTATTTT.

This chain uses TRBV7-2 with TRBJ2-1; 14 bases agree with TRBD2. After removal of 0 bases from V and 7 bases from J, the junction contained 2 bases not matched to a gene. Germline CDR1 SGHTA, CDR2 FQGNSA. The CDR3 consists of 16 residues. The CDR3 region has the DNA TGTGCCAGCAGCTTAGCGGGGACTAGCGGGAGTAATGAGCAGTTCTTC. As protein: CASSLAGTSGSNEQFF.

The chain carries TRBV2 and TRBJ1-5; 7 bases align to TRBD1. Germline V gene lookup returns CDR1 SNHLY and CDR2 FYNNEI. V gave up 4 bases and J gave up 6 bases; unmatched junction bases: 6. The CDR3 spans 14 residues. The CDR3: CASSVEGAGQPQHF. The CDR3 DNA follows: TGTGCCAGCAGTGTTGAGGGGGCGGGTCAGCCCCAGCATTTT.

CDR3 residues: CASSSREIGGETQYF. CDR3 nucleotide sequence: TGTGCCAGTAGCAGCCGAGAAATTGGAGGAGAGACCCAGTACTTC. The chain recombines TRBV19 with TRBJ2-5; D possibly corresponds to TRBD2 (5 bases). The CDR3 loop spans 15 amino acids. Germline CDR1 is LNHDA and CDR2 is SQIVND (reference sequence). Trimming shortened V by 6 bases and J by 4 bases, and 18 bases separated the two germline ends. Supplemented by reference TRBV19 and TRBJ2-5, the full variable domain reads DGGITQSPKYLFRKEGQNVTLSCEQNLNHDAMYWYRQDPGQGLRLIYYSQIVNDFQKGDIAEGYSVSREKKESFPLTVTSAQKNPTAFYLCASSSREIGGETQYFGPGTRLLVL.

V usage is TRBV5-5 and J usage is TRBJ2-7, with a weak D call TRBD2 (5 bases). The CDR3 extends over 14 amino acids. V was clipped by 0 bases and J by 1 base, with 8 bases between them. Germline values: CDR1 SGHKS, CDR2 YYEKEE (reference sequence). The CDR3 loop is CASSLAPGSYEQYF. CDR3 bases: TGTGCCAGCAGCTTGGCCCCGGGATCCTACGAGCAGTACTTC. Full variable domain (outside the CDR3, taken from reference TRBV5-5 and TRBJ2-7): DAGVTQSPTHLIKTRGQQVTLRCSPISGHKSVSWYQQVLGQGPQFIFQYYEKEERGRGNFPDRFSARQFPNYSSELNVNALLLGDSALYLCASSLAPGSYEQYFGPGTRLTVT.

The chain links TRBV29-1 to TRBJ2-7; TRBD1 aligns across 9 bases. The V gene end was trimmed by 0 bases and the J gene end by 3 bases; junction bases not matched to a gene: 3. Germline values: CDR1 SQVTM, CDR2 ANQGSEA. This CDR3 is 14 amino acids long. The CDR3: CSVEDRDRVYEQYF. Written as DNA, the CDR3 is TGCAGCGTTGAAGACCGGGACAGGGTCTACGAGCAGTACTTC.

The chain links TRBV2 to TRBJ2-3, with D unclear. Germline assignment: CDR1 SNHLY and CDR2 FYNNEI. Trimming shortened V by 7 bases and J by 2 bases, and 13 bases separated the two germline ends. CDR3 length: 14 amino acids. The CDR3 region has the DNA TGTGCCAGCACACTGGGCCGCTCCACAGATACGCAGTATTTT. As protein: CASTLGRSTDTQYF.

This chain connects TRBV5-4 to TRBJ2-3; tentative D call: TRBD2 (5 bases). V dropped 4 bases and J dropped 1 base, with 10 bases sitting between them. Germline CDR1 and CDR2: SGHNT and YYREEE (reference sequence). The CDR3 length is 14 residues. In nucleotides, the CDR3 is TGTGCCAGCAGCCCGGACTCCCGCACAGATACGCAGTATTTT. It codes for CASSPDSRTDTQYF.

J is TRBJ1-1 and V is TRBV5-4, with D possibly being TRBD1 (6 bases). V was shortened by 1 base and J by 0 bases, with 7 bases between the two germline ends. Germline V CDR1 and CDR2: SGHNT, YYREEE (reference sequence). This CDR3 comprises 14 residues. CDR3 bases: TGTGCCAGCAGCTTGACAGGGCTGAACACTGAAGCTTTCTTT. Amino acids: CASSLTGLNTEAFF.

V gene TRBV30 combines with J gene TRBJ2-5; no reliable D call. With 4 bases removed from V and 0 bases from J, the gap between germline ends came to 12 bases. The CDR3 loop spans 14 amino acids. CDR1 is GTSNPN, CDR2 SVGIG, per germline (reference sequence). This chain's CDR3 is CAWIPTKYQETQYF. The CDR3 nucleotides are TGTGCCTGGATCCCGACAAAATACCAAGAGACCCAGTACTTC.

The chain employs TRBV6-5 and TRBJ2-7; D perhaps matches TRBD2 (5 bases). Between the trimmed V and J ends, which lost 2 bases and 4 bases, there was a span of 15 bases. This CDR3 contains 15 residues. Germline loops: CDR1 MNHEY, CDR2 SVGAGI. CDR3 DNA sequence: TGTGCCAGCAGTTACGAGGGCCTTCCTCCTTACGAGCAGTACTTC. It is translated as CASSYEGLPPYEQYF.

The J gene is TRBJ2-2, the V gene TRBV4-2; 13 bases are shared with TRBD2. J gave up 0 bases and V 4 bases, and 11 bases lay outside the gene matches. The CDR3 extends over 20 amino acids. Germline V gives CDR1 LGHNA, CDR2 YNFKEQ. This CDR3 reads CASSRLAGGRIPSNTGELFF. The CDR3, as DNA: TGTGCCAGCAGCCGACTAGCGGGGGGCCGCATTCCTTCGAACACCGGGGAGCTGTTTTTT.

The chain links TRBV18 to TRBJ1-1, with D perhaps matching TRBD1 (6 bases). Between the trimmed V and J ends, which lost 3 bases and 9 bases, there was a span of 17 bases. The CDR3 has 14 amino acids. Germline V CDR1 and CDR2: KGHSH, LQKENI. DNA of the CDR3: TGTGCCAGCTCACCTCGGCAGGGGCAAGAGCAAGCTTTCTTT. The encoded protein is CASSPRQGQEQAFF.

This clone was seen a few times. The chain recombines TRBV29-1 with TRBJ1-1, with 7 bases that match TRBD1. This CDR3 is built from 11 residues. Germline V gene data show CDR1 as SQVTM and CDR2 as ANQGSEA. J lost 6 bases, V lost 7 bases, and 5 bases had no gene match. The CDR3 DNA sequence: TGCAGCGGGGGACAGAGCCCTGAAGCTTTCTTT. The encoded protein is CSGGQSPEAFF.

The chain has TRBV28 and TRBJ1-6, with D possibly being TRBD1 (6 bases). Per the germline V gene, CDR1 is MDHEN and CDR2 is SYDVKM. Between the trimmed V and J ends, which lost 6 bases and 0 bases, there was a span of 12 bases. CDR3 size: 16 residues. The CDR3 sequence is CASSPQGSSYNSPLHF. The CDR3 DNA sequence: TGTGCCAGCAGCCCACAGGGCAGCTCCTATAATTCACCCCTCCACTTT.